This T cell receptor beta chain was identified in a study of cytomegalovirus exposure and HLA in healthy donors. Study-wide points: Upon later analysis, HLA-associated TCR beta chains proved more clonally expanded than other, equally common chains.

Researchers ran the PCR with 60 Vbeta and 13 Jbeta primers. The table came from immunoSEQ multiplex PCR; TCRdb's copy has only in-frame clones and leaves some out. The table has around 130,000 clones, roughly 84% seen once; the top ten hold about 2.7%. The CDR3 spans 15 residues. Germline CDR1 SGHNT, CDR2 YYREEE (reference sequence). V gave up 3 bases and J gave up 4 bases; unmatched junction bases: 7. This clone was detected only a few times. Its antigen is still unknown. Material: PBMCs. The chain combines TRBV5-4 with TRBJ1-3; TRBD1 matches 7 bases. The sequence was collected from a woman in her late teens or twenties in good health and CMV-seropositive. The CDR3 region has the DNA TGTGCCAGCAGCTCAACCAAGGGGGCAGGAAACACCATATATTTT. Translating it yields CASSSTKGAGNTIYF.